This TCR beta chain was captured by sequencing in a study of blood T cell repertoires in COVID-19. Across the study: Italy, Spain and the United States were the sources of the convalescent and acute COVID-19 samples.

Trimming stripped 4 bases from V and 7 bases from J, with 8 bases between. The germline V gene encodes CDR1 LGHNA and CDR2 YNFKEQ. CDR3 length: 12 residues. Generated by immunoSEQ multiplex PCR, the TCRdb table keeps only in-frame clones and is missing some. The sample lists roughly 180,000 clones, more than 75% occurring once. Seattle patients were enrolled while actively infected and followed longitudinally. This chain links TRBV4-2 with TRBJ2-1; D remains unclear. Input material: peripheral blood. This receptor was taken from a woman between 45 and 60 years old with COVID-19, enrolled during active disease. The DNA for the CDR3 is TGTGCCAGCAGCCCCCGCCGGAATGAGCAGTTCTTC. This encodes CASSPRRNEQFF.